In this sample, the clone carrying this T cell receptor (beta chain) turned up a few times. The antigen is not known. The data were taken from a study of T-cell memory formation after mild COVID-19. MiXCR, run by TCRdb on the 5' RACE reads, gives a single entry per CDR3 protein. The profile covers under 350,000 distinct CDR3 sequences, with around 15% appearing a single time and 22% taken by the ten largest. Study findings and constraints: The pre-infection memory compartment contained some responding clones, suggesting cross-reactive memory joined. Balance between CD4 and CD8 was seen in clones contracting day 15 to 85, and a CD4+ lean was seen in later expanders. Contracting CD4+ clones were located mainly in CM and EM, and CD8+ clones in EMRA.

The sample taken for sequencing was PBMCs or a T cell subset sorted from them (not recorded which). This TCR came from a man aged 18-30 years who had mild COVID-19 (a few samples of this study predate the infection). Cell type and time point are not known.

The CDR3 DNA reads as TGTGCCAGCAGCCAAGGTCCGCGGGGGGGCCGAGAGACCCAGTACTTC. Encoded protein: CASSQGPRGGRETQYF. The chain uses TRBV3-1 and TRBJ2-5; 9 bases fit TRBD2. Germline CDR1 LGHDT, CDR2 YNNKEL (reference sequence). The junction had 7 bases not matched to a gene; V was cut back by 1 base and J by 4 bases. The CDR3 is 16 amino acids.